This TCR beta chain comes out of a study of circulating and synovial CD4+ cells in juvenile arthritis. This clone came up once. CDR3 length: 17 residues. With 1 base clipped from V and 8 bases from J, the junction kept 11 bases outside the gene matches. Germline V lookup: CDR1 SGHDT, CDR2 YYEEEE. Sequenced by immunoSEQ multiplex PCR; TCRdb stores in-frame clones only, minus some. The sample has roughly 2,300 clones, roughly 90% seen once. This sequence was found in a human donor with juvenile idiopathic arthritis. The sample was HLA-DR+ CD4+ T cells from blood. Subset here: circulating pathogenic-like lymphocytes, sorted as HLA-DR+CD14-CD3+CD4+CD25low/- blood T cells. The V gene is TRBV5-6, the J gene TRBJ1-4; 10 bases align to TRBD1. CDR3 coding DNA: TGTGCCAGCAGCTTGTCCCGGGACAGGGGTTTGGGCGAAAAACTGTTTTTT. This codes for CASSLSRDRGLGEKLFF. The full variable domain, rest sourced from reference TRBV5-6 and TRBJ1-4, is DAGVTQSPTHLIKTRGQQVTLRCSPKSGHDTVSWYQQALGQGPQFIFQYYEEEERQRGNFPDRFSGHQFPNYSSELNVNALLLGDSALYLCASSLSRDRGLGEKLFFGSGTQLSVL.